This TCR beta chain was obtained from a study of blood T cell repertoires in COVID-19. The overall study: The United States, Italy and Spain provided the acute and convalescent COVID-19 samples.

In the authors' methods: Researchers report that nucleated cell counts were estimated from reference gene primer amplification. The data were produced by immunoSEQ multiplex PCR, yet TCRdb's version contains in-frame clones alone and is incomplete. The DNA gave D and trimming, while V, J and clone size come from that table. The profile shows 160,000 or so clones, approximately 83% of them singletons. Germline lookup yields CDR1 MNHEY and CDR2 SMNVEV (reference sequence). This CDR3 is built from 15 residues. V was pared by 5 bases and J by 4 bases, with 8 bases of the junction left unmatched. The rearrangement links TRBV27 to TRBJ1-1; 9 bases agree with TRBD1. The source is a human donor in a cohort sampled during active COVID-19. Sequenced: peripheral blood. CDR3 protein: CASSLQGARVTEAFF. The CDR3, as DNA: TGTGCCAGCAGTCTACAGGGGGCGCGGGTCACTGAAGCTTTCTTT.